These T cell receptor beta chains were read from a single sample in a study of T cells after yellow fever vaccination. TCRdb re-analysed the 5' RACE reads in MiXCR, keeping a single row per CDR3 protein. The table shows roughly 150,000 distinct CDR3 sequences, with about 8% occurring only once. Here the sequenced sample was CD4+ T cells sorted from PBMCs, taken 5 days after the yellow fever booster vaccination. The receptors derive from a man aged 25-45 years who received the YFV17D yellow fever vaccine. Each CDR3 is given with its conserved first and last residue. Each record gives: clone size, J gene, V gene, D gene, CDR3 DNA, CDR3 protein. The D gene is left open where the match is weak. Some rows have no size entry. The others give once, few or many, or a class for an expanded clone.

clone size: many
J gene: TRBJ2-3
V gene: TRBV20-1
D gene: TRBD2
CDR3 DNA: TGCAGTGCCGGGATGAGCGGGACCACAGATACGCAGTATTTT
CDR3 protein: CSAGMSGTTDTQYF

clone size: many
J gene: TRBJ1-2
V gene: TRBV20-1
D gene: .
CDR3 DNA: TGCAGTGCACCCGGACAGTATGGCTACACCTTC
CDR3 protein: CSAPGQYGYTF

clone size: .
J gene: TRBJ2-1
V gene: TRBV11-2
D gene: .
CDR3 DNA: TGTGCCAGCAGCTCCTACAGGGTAAACTCCTACAATGAGCAGTTCTTC
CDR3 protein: CASSSYRVNSYNEQFF

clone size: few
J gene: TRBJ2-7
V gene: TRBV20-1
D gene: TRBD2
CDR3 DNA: TGCAGTGCGGTTCTAGCGGGAGGGCCAGACGAGCAGTACTTC
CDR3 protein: CSAVLAGGPDEQYF

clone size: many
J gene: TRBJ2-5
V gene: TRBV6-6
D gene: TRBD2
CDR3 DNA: TGTGCCAGCAGTTACCCCGGGAGGGCCAGGAGTCTGGAGACCCAGTACTTC
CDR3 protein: CASSYPGRARSLETQYF

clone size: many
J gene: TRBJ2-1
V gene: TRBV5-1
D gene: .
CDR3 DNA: TGCGCCAGCAGCTCGAGAAAGACTACGGCAGGTTCCTACAATGAGCAGTTCTTC
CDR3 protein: CASSSRKTTAGSYNEQFF

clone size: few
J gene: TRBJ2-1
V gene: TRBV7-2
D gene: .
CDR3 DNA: TGTGCCAGCAGCAAACGACTAACAGTTTATGGGAGCGATGAGCAGTTCTTC
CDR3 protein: CASSKRLTVYGSDEQFF

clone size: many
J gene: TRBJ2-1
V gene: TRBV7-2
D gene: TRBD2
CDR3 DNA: TGTGCCAGCAGCTTAGTACTAGCGGGAGGGTTCCACAATGAGCAGTTCTTC
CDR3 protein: CASSLVLAGGFHNEQFF

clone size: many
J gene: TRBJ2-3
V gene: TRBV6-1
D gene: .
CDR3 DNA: TGTGCCAGCGGACGGGACCTCACAGATACGCAGTATTTT
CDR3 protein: CASGRDLTDTQYF

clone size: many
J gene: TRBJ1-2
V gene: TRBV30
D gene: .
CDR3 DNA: TGTGCCTGGATTACTGGGGGGAAGGCCAACTATGGCTACACCTTC
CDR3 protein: CAWITGGKANYGYTF

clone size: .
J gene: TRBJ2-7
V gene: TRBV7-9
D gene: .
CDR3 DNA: TGTGCCAGCACCTTGGGGACCTACGAGCAGTACTTC
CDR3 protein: CASTLGTYEQYF

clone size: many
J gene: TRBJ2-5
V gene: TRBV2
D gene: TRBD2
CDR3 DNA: TGTGCCGGGGGACTAGCGGTAGAGACCCAGTACTTC
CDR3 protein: CAGGLAVETQYF

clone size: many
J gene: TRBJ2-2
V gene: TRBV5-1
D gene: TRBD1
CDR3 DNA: TGCGCCAGCAGACCGGACAGGGCGGTGAACACCGGGGAGCTGTTTTTT
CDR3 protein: CASRPDRAVNTGELFF

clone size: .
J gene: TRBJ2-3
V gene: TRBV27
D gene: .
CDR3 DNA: TGTGCCAGCAGGCCAGGGTATTTTAGTACAGATACGCAGTATTTT
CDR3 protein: CASRPGYFSTDTQYF

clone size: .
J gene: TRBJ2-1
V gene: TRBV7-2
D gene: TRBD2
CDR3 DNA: TGTGCCAGCAGCCCGCCAAGCGGGAGAATCTACAATGAGCAGTTCTTC
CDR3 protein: CASSPPSGRIYNEQFF

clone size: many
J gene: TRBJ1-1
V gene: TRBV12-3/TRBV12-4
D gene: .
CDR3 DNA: TGTGCCAGCAGTCAAGTGAGCCTGAACACTGAAGCTTTCTTT
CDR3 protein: CASSQVSLNTEAFF

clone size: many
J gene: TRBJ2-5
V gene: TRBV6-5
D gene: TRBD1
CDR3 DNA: TGTGCCAGCAACAGACAGGGGGTTAGTGAGACCCAGTACTTC
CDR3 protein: CASNRQGVSETQYF

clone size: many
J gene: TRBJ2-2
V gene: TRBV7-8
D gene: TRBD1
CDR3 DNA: TGTGCCAGCAGCTTAGGAGGGACAGGGGGCACCGGGGAGCTGTTTTTT
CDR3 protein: CASSLGGTGGTGELFF

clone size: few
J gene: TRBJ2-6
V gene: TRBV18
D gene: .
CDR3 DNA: TGTGCCAGCTCACCAAATAATATGGCAGGGGCCGGCTCTGGGGCCAACGTCCTGACTTTC
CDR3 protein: CASSPNNMAGAGSGANVLTF

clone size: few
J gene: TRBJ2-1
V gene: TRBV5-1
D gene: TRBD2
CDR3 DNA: TGCGCCAGCAGCTTGGATCTAGCGGGAGGGCCCCCGTTCTTC
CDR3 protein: CASSLDLAGGPPFF